This T cell receptor (beta chain) originates from a study of blood T cells in healthy people across ages (dated by TCRdb to between 2014 and 2016). Concerning the study at large: In model experiments, roughly one uniquely barcoded TCR beta cDNA molecule per two T cells was captured by template switching. The study measured age-related changes in TCR beta repertoire diversity using deep sequencing normalized with unique cDNA molecular identifiers. Donors were grouped into four age groups: young (average 16 years), middle-aged (roughly 40), aged (approximately 58) and long-lived (approximately 75). The study analyzed two additional independent replicas of 1 million unique cDNA reads from the same blood draw for two donors, one aged 18 to 30 and one aged 80 or older.

This clonotype has a handful of counts. No cognate antigen has been identified for it. No base quality values were provided; no much bigger clone lies one nucleotide off. Systemically healthy Caucasian individuals from Russia, some 36 in total and aged about 6 to 90 years, were included as donors. Each donor gave ten milliliters of peripheral blood, drawn into EDTA-treated Vacutainer tubes. Ficoll-Paque density-gradient centrifugation was used to isolate PBMCs, with at least 6.5 million per sample. Trizol reagent was used to extract total RNA from the PBMCs, yielding at least 5.5 micrograms per sample. Naive CD45RAhigh/CD27high T cell percentages were measured by flow cytometry on a PBMC aliquot from every donor. Overall results and qualifications from the work: Because profiling used bulk unsorted PBMCs, naive and antigen-experienced compartments could not be compared conclusively. There was a strong correlation between observed TCR beta diversity and the percentage of naive T cells measured by flow cytometry. The CMV infection status of donors was not known, potentially confounding age-related changes in expanded clonotypes. Estimates of total diversity from one million sequenced T cells were regarded as lower bounds and underestimates. As age increased, observed TCR beta diversity per million T cells dropped in a roughly linear way, and a significant reduction was already evident by age 40. Compared with the aged group, the long-lived group had more naive CD4+ T cells, fewer expanded clones and increased TCR diversity, suggesting age selection.

Library preparation used 5' RACE. The run used an Illumina HiSeq 2500. The second PCR ran for roughly 7 to 12 cycles and used a J-beta primer mix along with a sample-barcoded 5' primer. A unique molecular identifier was introduced onto each TCR beta cDNA molecule by a template-switch 5' adaptor carrying 12 random nucleotides. Each sample yielded at least 3 million CDR3-containing paired-end reads. The Mint cDNA synthesis kit, primed by a TRBC-specific oligonucleotide, was used to synthesize first-strand cDNA from all RNA. Following uracil-DNA glycosylase treatment, a first 18-cycle PCR with universal primers M1SS and BC2_uni_R was performed on all cDNA. The authors' pipeline ran thus. For normalization, 1 million high-quality reads, each with a distinct molecular identifier, were randomly selected from each sample. Instead of being binned into consensus sequences, reads with shared molecular identifiers were discarded. CDR3 identification, clonotype clustering and error correction used MiTCR with a Q25 quality threshold and the strictest error-elimination algorithm. A nonparametric unseen species model using Euler transformation provided a lower-bound estimate of total TCR beta diversity. TCRdb reanalyzed the raw reads on its own, using fastp at Q25 for trimming and MiXCR for clone calling, and kept in-frame beta chains. Rows matching on CDR3 protein sequence are summarized as one entry with the most common DNA and genes. The V and J calls shown here were made by TCRdb, not taken from the authors' results. This sample comprises almost 550,000 distinct CDR3 sequences, about 24% of them detected only once. In total, the top ten clones hold less than 9% of the sample.

The germline V gene encodes CDR1 SGDLS and CDR2 YYNGEE. Trimming costs V 3 bases and J 11 bases, and their ends lie 9 bases apart. The CDR3 holds 11 amino acids from the cysteine to the phenylalanine. The sequence is cut down to CDR3 DNA, 33 bases in frame from base 1. A further study also used this sample, focusing on T cells of mothers and their children. Reported in the second study: Nine systemically healthy Caucasian individuals served as donors, namely three mothers together with their six children. cDNA synthesis consumed the entire amount of extracted RNA, loaded at around 1.5 ug RNA in each 15 ul reaction. In the second PCR, sample barcodes and 2-4 random nucleotides were introduced via the M1S primer. Over 8.5 million TCR beta CDR3 reads were obtained for each mother, and millions of reads were obtained for each child. TCR recombination output is similarly shaped by thymic selection in related and unrelated pairs, with a minor effect exerted by inherited differences. Related mother-child pairs always showed normalized repertoire overlap that was slightly higher than in unrelated mother-child pairs, though the difference was never significant. Persistent microchimeric T cell clones were not detected, at a sensitivity of approximately 98 clones per million clonotypes. In the study, deep NGS was used to compare the TCR beta repertoires of mothers and children, and features distinguishing related mother-child pairs from unrelated individuals were sought. Mothers averaged approximately 41 +/- 4 years of age and children averaged around 10 +/- 4 years. Libraries were sequenced on Illumina HiSeq 2000 with 100+100 nt paired-end reads after adapter ligation with NEBNext reagents. To prevent cross-contamination, the mother and child libraries were prepared one month apart and sequenced in separate runs. For each donor, somewhere between roughly 450,000 and 2,100,000 distinct TCR beta clonotypes were identified. Naive TCR beta clonotypes were estimated from low-frequency clonotypes matched to each donor's FACS-determined naive share, without sorting.

The sequenced sample consisted of blood. The rearrangement joined TRBV9 to TRBJ2-1, with the D assignment possibly TRBD1 or TRBD2, given 5 matching bases for each. The receptor's source is a boy between 5 and 17 years old in good health. The CDR3 is CASSDGTKQFF. The nucleotide sequence is given as TGTGCCAGCAGCGACGGGACGAAGCAGTTCTTC.